This entry is about one T cell receptor (beta chain). This sample is drawn from a study of control samples from healthy donors and cancer patients. The CDR3 contains 14 residues. In germline, CDR1 is SGHNT, CDR2 YENEEA. The V and J ends lost 3 bases and 6 bases, in that order; junction bases with no gene match: 4. Sequencing was performed with immunoSEQ multiplex PCR; in TCRdb, only in-frame clones are kept and a portion is missing. The sample has roughly 120,000 clones; about 92% are singletons. The origin of this receptor is a man aged 50 or older with head and neck cancer. The sample taken for sequencing was PBMCs. The gene calls are TRBV11-3 and TRBJ2-2, with 7 bases lining up with TRBD1. The CDR3 loop reads CASSLTQGAGELFF. The CDR3 bases are TGTGCCAGCAGCTTGACCCAGGGGGCCGGGGAGCTGTTTTTT.